This entry describes one T cell receptor beta chain. V was shortened by 3 bases and J by 8 bases, with 11 bases between the two germline ends. Germline V lookup: CDR1 LNHNV, CDR2 YYDKDF (reference sequence). The CDR3 extends over 14 amino acids. This sample was taken from a study of cytomegalovirus exposure and HLA in healthy donors. Clones were read by immunoSEQ multiplex PCR, and TCRdb kept only the in-frame ones, dropping some. The sample comprises 150,000 or so clones, 85% to 90% of which are singletons, and 0.95% to 1.5% rests with the top ten. Specimen: PBMCs. The chain employs TRBV15 and TRBJ1-6; D is undetermined. The TCR was taken from a woman aged 18-35 years in good health and CMV-seronegative. CDR3 loop: CATSSWREYSPLHF. The CDR3 DNA reads as TGTGCCACCAGCAGTTGGAGGGAATATTCACCCCTCCACTTT.